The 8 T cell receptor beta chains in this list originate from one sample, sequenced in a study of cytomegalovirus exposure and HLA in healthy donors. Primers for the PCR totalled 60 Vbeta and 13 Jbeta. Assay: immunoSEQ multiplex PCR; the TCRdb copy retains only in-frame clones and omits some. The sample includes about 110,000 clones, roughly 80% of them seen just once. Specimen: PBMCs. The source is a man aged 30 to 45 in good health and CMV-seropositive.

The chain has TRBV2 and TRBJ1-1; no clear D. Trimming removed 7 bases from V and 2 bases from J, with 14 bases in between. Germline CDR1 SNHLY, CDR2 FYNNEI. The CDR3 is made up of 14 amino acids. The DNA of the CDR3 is TGTGCCAGCACACAGTCAACGGGAAACACTGAAGCTTTCTTT. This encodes CASTQSTGNTEAFF.

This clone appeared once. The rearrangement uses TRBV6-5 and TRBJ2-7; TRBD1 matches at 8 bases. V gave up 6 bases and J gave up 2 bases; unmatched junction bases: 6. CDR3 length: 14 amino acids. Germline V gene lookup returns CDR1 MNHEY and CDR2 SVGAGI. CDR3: CASRGRDRTYEQYF. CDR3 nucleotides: TGTGCCAGCAGGGGCCGGGACAGGACCTACGAGCAGTACTTC.

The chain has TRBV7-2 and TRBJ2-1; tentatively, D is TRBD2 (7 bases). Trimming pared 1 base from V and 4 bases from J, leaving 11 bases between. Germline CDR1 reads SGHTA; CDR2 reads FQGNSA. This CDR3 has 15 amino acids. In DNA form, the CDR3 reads TGTGCCAGCAGCTTAGGGGCGGGGGCGTACAATGAGCAGTTCTTC. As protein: CASSLGAGAYNEQFF.

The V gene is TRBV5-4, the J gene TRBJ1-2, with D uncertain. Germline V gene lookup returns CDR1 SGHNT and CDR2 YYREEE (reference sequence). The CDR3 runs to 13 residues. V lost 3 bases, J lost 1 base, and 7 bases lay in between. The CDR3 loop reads CASSWANNYGYTF. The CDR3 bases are TGTGCCAGCAGCTGGGCGAATAACTATGGCTACACCTTC.

The CDR3 coding sequence is TGCGCCAGCAGCCCTGGGACAGCCCCGAGCTCCTATAATTCACCCCTCCACTTT. Encoded protein: CASSPGTAPSSYNSPLHF. The chain employs TRBV5-1 and TRBJ1-6; 7 positions agree with TRBD1. The CDR3 spans 18 residues. The ends lost 4 bases at V and 0 bases at J; junction bases unmatched: 10. Per the germline V gene, CDR1 is SGHRS and CDR2 is YFSETQ. Filled out from reference TRBV5-1 and TRBJ1-6, the complete variable domain reads KAGVTQTPRYLIKTRGQQVTLSCSPISGHRSVSWYQQTPGQGLQFLFEYFSETQRNKGNFPGRFSGRQFSNSRSEMNVSTLELGDSALYLCASSPGTAPSSYNSPLHFGNGTRLTVT.

CDR3 in amino acids: CASSVDGGVSTDTQYF. CDR3 in DNA: TGTGCCAGCAGCGTAGATGGAGGGGTCAGCACAGATACGCAGTATTTT. This chain joins TRBV9 and TRBJ2-3, with TRBD2 as a possible D gene (6 bases). V was shortened by 0 bases and J by 0 bases, with 11 bases between the two germline ends. The germline V gene encodes CDR1 SGDLS and CDR2 YYNGEE. The CDR3 covers 16 residues.

This CDR3 is CASSTQGGSTEAFF. The CDR3 DNA follows: TGTGCCAGCAGCACTCAAGGGGGTAGCACTGAAGCTTTCTTT. The chain joins TRBV7-9 to TRBJ1-1, with D tentatively TRBD1 (6 bases). The CDR3 is made up of 14 amino acids. CDR1 and CDR2 from the germline V gene are SEHNR and FQNEAQ (reference sequence). V was pared by 5 bases and J by 4 bases, with 14 bases between.

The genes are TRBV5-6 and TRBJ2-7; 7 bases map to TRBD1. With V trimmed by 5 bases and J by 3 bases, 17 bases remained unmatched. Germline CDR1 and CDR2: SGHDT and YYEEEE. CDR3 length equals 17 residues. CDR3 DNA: TGTGCCAGCAGTTTTGGACAGGCCATAGCTCCACTCTACGAGCAGTACGTC. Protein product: CASSFGQAIAPLYEQYV.